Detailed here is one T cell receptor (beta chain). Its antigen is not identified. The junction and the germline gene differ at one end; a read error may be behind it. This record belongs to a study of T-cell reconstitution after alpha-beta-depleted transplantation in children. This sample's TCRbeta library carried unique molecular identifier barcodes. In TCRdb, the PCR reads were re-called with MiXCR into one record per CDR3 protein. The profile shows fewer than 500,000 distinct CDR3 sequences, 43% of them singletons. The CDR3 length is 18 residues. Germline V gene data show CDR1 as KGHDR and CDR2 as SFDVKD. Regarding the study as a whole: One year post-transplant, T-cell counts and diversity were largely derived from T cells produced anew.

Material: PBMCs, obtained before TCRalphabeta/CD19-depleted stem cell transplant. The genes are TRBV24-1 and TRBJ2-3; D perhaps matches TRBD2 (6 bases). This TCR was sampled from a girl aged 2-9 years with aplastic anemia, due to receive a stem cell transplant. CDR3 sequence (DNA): TGTGCCACCCGTGATTTCCCTTGGGGCGGGACCTCCACAGATACGCAGTATTTT. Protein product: CATRDFPWGGTSTDTQYF.